The 6 T cell receptor beta chains in this list originate from one sample, sequenced in a study of CXCR3-negative and CXCR3-positive naive CD8 T cells. General study points: Naive cells that were CXCR3-positive had more hydrophobic TRB CDR3s (compared with CXCR3-negative naive cells).

No antigen is known for these receptors. The TRB cDNA libraries were prepared by 5' RACE with UMI labels. No DNA is given; TCRdb re-called the 5' RACE reads and lists each CDR3 protein once. The repertoire shows around 7,000 distinct CDR3 sequences; the top ten hold approximately 1.5%. Sequencing used naive CXCR3+ CD8+ T cells from blood. Subset described: CD45RO-CCR7+CD27+CD95- naive CD8+ T cells expressing CXCR3 (TNR3+). The receptors derive from a human donor in good health. Some clones in this sample may be carry-over from other donors' samples.

The chain links TRBV29-1 to TRBJ2-1; without DNA, the TCRdb call of TRBD2 cannot be checked. Germline CDR1 SQVTM, CDR2 ANQGSEA. The CDR3 length is 14 residues. CDR3 region: CSVFLGTRGNEQFF.

This CDR3 is CSVEEPNEQYF. The rearrangement joins TRBV29-1 to TRBJ2-7. This CDR3 has 11 amino acids. The germline V gene encodes CDR1 SQVTM and CDR2 ANQGSEA.

The gene calls are TRBV2 and TRBJ1-2. CDR3 length: 14 amino acids. Germline V lookup: CDR1 SNHLY, CDR2 FYNNEI. The chain's CDR3 is CASSEAGYNYGYTF.

The chain has TRBV29-1 and TRBJ2-7. CDR3 length equals 11 residues. CDR1 and CDR2 from the germline V gene are SQVTM and ANQGSEA. CDR3 sequence: CSVQMGNEQYF.

V is TRBV10-3 and J is TRBJ2-5; TCRdb designates TRBD1, a call that cannot be tested without DNA. There are 13 residues in the CDR3. Germline V gives CDR1 ENHRY, CDR2 SYGVKD. The CDR3 is CAIRSGQQETQYF.

The chain couples TRBV24-1 to TRBJ2-1; TCRdb's assignment of TRBD2 cannot be checked, as there is no DNA. This CDR3 contains 18 residues. Germline-derived CDR1 and CDR2 are KGHDR and SFDVKD. CDR3 loop: CATSDETSGLSSYNEQFF.